One sample yielded the 24 T cell receptor beta chains listed below, sequenced in a study of blood T cell repertoires in COVID-19. Profiled with immunoSEQ multiplex PCR; TCRdb holds only in-frame clones, not every one. The data contain 13,000 or so clones, around 76% of them singletons. Sequenced input: peripheral blood. The receptors stem from an elderly woman with acute or convalescent COVID-19.

The genes are TRBV11-3 and TRBJ2-3, with TRBD2 matching over 9 bases. CDR3 length: 16 residues. In germline, CDR1 is SGHNT, CDR2 YENEEA. The trim removed 3 bases at V and 2 bases at J, leaving 6 bases unmatched. In nucleotides, the CDR3 is TGTGCCAGCAGCTTGGCGGGGGGGCTCGACACAGATACGCAGTATTTT. It codes for CASSLAGGLDTDTQYF.

The chain uses TRBV5-6 and TRBJ1-2, with D unresolved. CDR3 size: 13 residues. V lost 4 bases and J 4 bases, leaving 11 bases between the germline ends. CDR1 and CDR2 (germline): SGHDT, YYEEEE. The CDR3 coding sequence is TGTGCCAGCAGCATGGGTACAGCCTATGGCTACACCTTC. Encoded protein: CASSMGTAYGYTF.

The J gene is TRBJ2-3, the V gene TRBV11-3, with 8 positions matching TRBD2. The germline V gene has CDR1 SGHNT and CDR2 YENEEA. The CDR3 runs to 13 residues. After removal of 0 bases from V and 14 bases from J, the junction contained 7 bases not matched to a gene. This chain's CDR3 is CASSLDGGLGLYF. For the CDR3, the DNA is TGTGCCAGCAGCTTAGATGGGGGACTAGGTCTGTATTTT.

The chain links TRBV9 to TRBJ2-2; TRBD2 aligns across 10 bases. Per germline, CDR1 SGDLS and CDR2 YYNGEE. This CDR3 is built from 16 residues. V was pared by 5 bases and J by 7 bases, with 11 bases of the junction left unmatched. This chain's CDR3 is CASRAGTSVGGGELFF. The DNA for the CDR3 is TGTGCCAGCAGAGCCGGGACTAGCGTCGGAGGCGGGGAGCTGTTTTTT.

This chain uses TRBV21-1 with TRBJ2-2; the D call in the table, TRBD1, was not verified against the DNA. TRBV21-1 is tagged as a pseudogene. The length of the CDR3 is 14 residues. CDR3 nucleotide sequence: TGTGCCAGCACCGGGACAGGGGACAGCGGGGAGCTGTTTTTT. Its translation is CASTGTGDSGELFF.

The table lists this clone with a count of one. The rearrangement uses TRBV2 and TRBJ2-5, with TRBD2 matching over 8 bases. The ends lost 1 base at V and 5 bases at J; junction bases unmatched: 6. From germline, CDR1 is SNHLY and CDR2 FYNNEI. The CDR3 is 15 amino acids. CDR3 loop: CASSEDAGGWETQYF. CDR3 DNA: TGTGCCAGCAGTGAAGACGCGGGGGGTTGGGAGACCCAGTACTTC.

The chain carries TRBV5-5 and TRBJ1-1; 9 bases align to TRBD1. The CDR3 sequence is 16 residues long. In germline, CDR1 is SGHKS, CDR2 YYEKEE (reference sequence). The V segment lost 4 bases and the J segment 0 bases; nucleotides outside the gene matches: 7. Here the CDR3 reads CASSPPDRGLNTEAFF. The CDR3 DNA follows: TGTGCCAGCAGCCCCCCGGACAGGGGCTTGAACACTGAAGCTTTCTTT. Combining the CDR3 with reference TRBV5-5 and TRBJ1-1 gives the whole variable domain DAGVTQSPTHLIKTRGQQVTLRCSPISGHKSVSWYQQVLGQGPQFIFQYYEKEERGRGNFPDRFSARQFPNYSSELNVNALLLGDSALYLCASSPPDRGLNTEAFFGQGTRLTVV.

The chain couples TRBV29-1 to TRBJ2-2; 15 nucleotides match TRBD2. V was pared by 7 bases and J by 8 bases, with 14 bases of the junction left unmatched. This CDR3 spans 17 amino acids. Germline CDR1 is SQVTM and CDR2 is ANQGSEA. The CDR3, as DNA: TGCAGCGCGAACCTAAGAGGACTAGCGGGGGGGGCGGGGGAGCTGTTTTTT. Protein sequence: CSANLRGLAGGAGELFF.

This chain links TRBV7-9 with TRBJ1-3; D is uncertain. The germline CDR1 and CDR2 sequences are SEHNR and FQNEAQ (reference sequence). Trimming removed 5 bases from V and 0 bases from J, with 8 bases in between. CDR3 length: 14 residues. The chain's CDR3 is CASSPGVSGNTIYF. The DNA for the CDR3 is TGTGCCAGCAGCCCGGGAGTCTCTGGAAACACCATATATTTT.

The V gene is TRBV10-3, the J gene TRBJ2-5, with TRBD1 identical over 10 bases. The CDR3 length is 15 residues. V lost 2 bases to trimming and J lost 5 bases; unmatched junction nucleotides: 5. CDR1 is ENHRY and CDR2 is SYGVKD in the germline V gene. CDR3 in DNA: TGTGCCATCAGTGAGCGGGGACAGGGGCCGGAGACCCAGTACTTC. It translates to CAISERGQGPETQYF.

The gene calls are TRBV12-5 and TRBJ1-1; 7 nucleotides align to TRBD1. The CDR3 runs 17 residues. The germline V gene encodes CDR1 LGHNT and CDR2 FRNRAP. V was pared by 5 bases and J by 4 bases, with 16 bases of the junction left unmatched. The CDR3: CASGTPRGGLWGTEAFF. CDR3 DNA: TGTGCTAGTGGTACCCCCCGAGGGGGCCTTTGGGGCACTGAAGCTTTCTTT.

The chain recombines TRBV7-8 with TRBJ1-6, with TRBD1 identical over 10 bases. Germline CDR1 SGHVS, CDR2 FQNEAQ. The CDR3 runs 14 residues. V lost 6 bases to trimming and J lost 9 bases; unmatched junction nucleotides: 5. This CDR3 reads CASRSGTGVSPLHF. The DNA for the CDR3 is TGTGCCAGCAGGTCCGGGACAGGGGTTTCACCCCTCCACTTT.

This chain links TRBV2 with TRBJ1-1, with D possibly TRBD1 on 5 matching bases. Germline V gene lookup returns CDR1 SNHLY and CDR2 FYNNEI. This CDR3 region has 14 residues. V lost 4 bases to trimming and J lost 5 bases, with 14 bases between them. The CDR3 coding sequence is TGTGCCAGCAGTGCGGACATTATATCGACTGAAGCTTTCTTT. Its translation is CASSADIISTEAFF.

J is TRBJ2-5 and V is TRBV10-3, with TRBD2 as a possible D gene (5 bases). Per germline, CDR1 ENHRY and CDR2 SYGVKD. CDR3 size: 15 residues. V was trimmed by 0 bases and J by 5 bases, leaving 13 bases between them. The CDR3 sequence: CAISESSGRAETQYF. In nucleotides, the CDR3 is TGTGCCATCAGTGAGTCGTCGGGAAGGGCGGAGACCCAGTACTTC.

This chain connects TRBV3-1 (or the pseudogene TRBV3-2) to TRBJ2-3; no definite D call. The CDR3 spans 13 residues. Germline V CDR1 and CDR2: LGHDT, YNNKEL (reference sequence). The V and J ends lost 3 bases and 4 bases respectively, with 8 bases between them. CDR3 residues: CASSHEAPDTQYF. The CDR3 DNA is TGTGCCAGCAGCCACGAGGCCCCAGATACGCAGTATTTT.

The V and J genes are TRBV18 and TRBJ2-1; weak D call: TRBD2 (5 bases). The CDR3 is 14 amino acids. Trimming stripped 3 bases from V and 4 bases from J, with 10 bases between. Germline-derived CDR1 and CDR2 are KGHSH and LQKENI. Here the CDR3 reads CASSPPAGYNEQFF. The CDR3 bases are TGTGCCAGCTCACCTCCCGCGGGTTACAATGAGCAGTTCTTC.

The chain carries TRBV5-5 and TRBJ1-5, with D possibly matching TRBD1 (6 bases). The germline V gene encodes CDR1 SGHKS and CDR2 YYEKEE (reference sequence). V lost 2 bases, J lost 5 bases, and 8 bases lay in between. The CDR3 is made up of 13 amino acids. The CDR3 DNA reads as TGTGCCAGCAGCTTAACAGGGCATCAGCCCCAGCATTTT. It translates to CASSLTGHQPQHF. The full variable domain, its missing parts supplied by reference TRBV5-5 and TRBJ1-5, is DAGVTQSPTHLIKTRGQQVTLRCSPISGHKSVSWYQQVLGQGPQFIFQYYEKEERGRGNFPDRFSARQFPNYSSELNVNALLLGDSALYLCASSLTGHQPQHFGDGTRLSIL.

The V and J genes are TRBV7-2 and TRBJ1-2, with 10 bases fitting TRBD1. The germline V gene encodes CDR1 SGHTA and CDR2 FQGNSA. This CDR3 is built from 19 residues. The V and J ends lost 2 bases and 6 bases, in that order; junction bases with no gene match: 18. CDR3 nucleotides: TGTGCCAGCAGCTTAAGCTCCTCGGTTTCGGGACAGGGGAAGAATGGCTACACCTTC. The encoded protein is CASSLSSSVSGQGKNGYTF.

This clone was found once. V usage is TRBV9 and J usage is TRBJ2-7; 7 bases are shared with TRBD1. This CDR3 is 13 amino acids long. V lost 1 base to trimming and J lost 3 bases; unmatched junction nucleotides: 1. Per germline, CDR1 SGDLS and CDR2 YYNGEE. As DNA, the CDR3 is TGTGCCAGCAGCGTATCAGGGGGCTACGAGCAGTACTTC. Translated: CASSVSGGYEQYF. The entire variable domain, with the rest obtained from reference TRBV9 and TRBJ2-7, is as follows: DSGVTQTPKHLITATGQRVTLRCSPRSGDLSVYWYQQSLDQGLQFLIQYYNGEERAKGNILERFSAQQFPDLHSELNLSSLELGDSALYFCASSVSGGYEQYFGPGTRLTVT.

The CDR3: CASSVLEAGASPQHF. The CDR3 DNA reads as TGTGCCAGCAGCGTATTGGAGGCAGGGGCCTCGCCCCAGCATTTT. The chain carries TRBV7-2 and TRBJ1-5; TRBD1 is a possible D gene (6 bases). The germline V and J ends were trimmed by 5 bases and 9 bases, with 20 bases remaining between them. The CDR3 covers 15 residues. Germline V gene sequence: CDR1 SGHTA, CDR2 FQGNSA.

V usage is TRBV12-3 or TRBV12-4 and J usage is TRBJ2-7, with D possibly matching TRBD2 (6 bases). Trimming took 7 bases from V and 5 from J, leaving 15 bases between them. The CDR3 covers 13 residues. CDR3 in amino acids: CASKPPGVHEQYF. The CDR3 region has the DNA TGTGCCAGCAAGCCCCCGGGGGTCCACGAGCAGTACTTC.

A word on this clone: Additional DNA sequences in this sample encode the identical CDR3. The chain joins TRBV12-3 or TRBV12-4 to TRBJ2-5; 7 nucleotides line up with TRBD1. The junction had 5 bases not matched to a gene; V was cut back by 6 bases and J by 4 bases. The CDR3 loop spans 13 amino acids. CDR3: CASSLRGRETQYF. CDR3 sequence (DNA): TGTGCCAGCAGCCTTAGGGGGCGAGAGACCCAGTACTTC.

The chain links TRBV30 to TRBJ1-3, with D possibly being TRBD1 (6 bases). The germline gives CDR1 GTSNPN, CDR2 SVGIG (reference sequence). The CDR3 runs 13 residues. With 4 bases removed from V and 8 bases from J, the gap between germline ends came to 15 bases. The CDR3 here is CAWNPGAVDTIYF. The CDR3 bases are TGTGCCTGGAATCCAGGGGCGGTGGACACCATATATTTT.

The chain employs TRBV27 and TRBJ1-6; D is possibly TRBD1 (6 bases). CDR1 MNHEY and CDR2 SMNVEV come from the germline V gene (reference sequence). V was trimmed by 2 bases and J by 0 bases, leaving 14 bases between them. The CDR3 has 18 residues. The CDR3 DNA follows: TGTGCCAGCAGTTTAACGGACAGCCGGAGCTCCTATAATTCACCCCTCCACTTT. Amino acid sequence: CASSLTDSRSSYNSPLHF.